Each of the 2 T cell receptor beta chains below was sequenced from the same sample in a study of cytomegalovirus exposure and HLA in healthy donors. Vbeta (60) and Jbeta (13) primers were used in the PCR. Produced via immunoSEQ multiplex PCR; TCRdb's table is partial and in-frame only. The table includes about 160,000 clones, roughly 80% detected once. The specimen was PBMCs. The receptors come from a male donor in good health and CMV-seropositive.

This chain links TRBV11-2 with TRBJ2-5; unclear D gene. The CDR3 is 14 amino acids. Germline V gene data show CDR1 as SGHAT and CDR2 as FQNNGV. V was clipped by 3 bases and J by 1 base, with 9 bases between them. The CDR3 region is CASSFVRLQETQYF. The DNA for the CDR3 is TGTGCCAGCAGCTTCGTGAGACTCCAAGAGACCCAGTACTTC.

The chain joins TRBV27 to TRBJ1-1, with TRBD1 as a possible D gene (6 bases). Germline V gives CDR1 MNHEY, CDR2 SMNVEV (reference sequence). V was trimmed by 7 bases and J by 6 bases, leaving 18 bases between them. This CDR3 comprises 14 residues. For the CDR3, the DNA is TGTGCCAGCAATCGCGCAGGGGTACGCCCTGAAGCTTTCTTT. It yields the protein CASNRAGVRPEAFF.